The 20 T cell receptor beta chains in this list originate from one sample, sequenced in a study of blood T cell repertoires in COVID-19 (dated by TCRdb to about 2020). Library creation used the immunoSEQ multiplex PCR assay. TCRdb took this table from immuneACCESS and kept in-frame rearrangements with V and J called. Such tables lack part of the clones; where checked against another copy, unresolved V genes explain under half of the gap, and the rest is unexplained. This sample has tens of thousands of clones in its table, and more than 85% of those were observed once. 5.5% to 8% of the sample belongs to the ten largest clones. The sequencing sample was made of peripheral blood. Receptors originate from a man in his forties or fifties with active COVID-19.

This clone was picked up one time. Here the CDR3 reads CASSFGAGSPGGTDTQYF. CDR3 DNA sequence: TGTGCCAGCAGCTTTGGGGCCGGGTCCCCAGGCGGCACAGATACGCAGTATTTT. The rearrangement joins TRBV11-2 to TRBJ2-3, with D perhaps TRBD1 (5 bases). Deletions cut 3 bases from V and 1 base from J, with 20 bases between. The germline V gene encodes CDR1 SGHAT and CDR2 FQNNGV. The CDR3 is made up of 18 amino acids.

The V and J genes are TRBV7-8 and TRBJ2-7, with 10 nucleotides matching TRBD1. Losses at the gene ends were 4 bases for V and 2 bases for J; bases not matched to a gene: 8. CDR3 size: 16 residues. In germline, CDR1 is SGHVS, CDR2 FQNEAQ. The CDR3 nucleotides are TGTGCCAGCAGCTCCATCCGGGACAGGGGAACCTACGAGCAGTACTTC. Translated: CASSSIRDRGTYEQYF. Variable domain in full (rest from reference TRBV7-8 and TRBJ2-7): GAGVSQSPRYKVAKRGQDVALRCDPISGHVSLFWYQQALGQGPEFLTYFQNEAQLDKSGLPSDRFFAERPEGSVSTLKIQRTQQEDSAVYLCASSSIRDRGTYEQYFGPGTRLTVT.

CDR3 nucleotides: TGTGCCAGCAGCTCTCTCCTTAAAGAGACCCAGTACTTC. Encoded protein: CASSSLLKETQYF. The chain combines TRBV7-2 with TRBJ2-5; D not resolved. V shed 4 bases and J shed 3 bases, with 9 bases lying between them. CDR1 and CDR2 from the germline V gene are SGHTA and FQGNSA. The CDR3 covers 13 residues.

This clone was seen only once. The chain links TRBV11-2 to TRBJ2-1, with 8 nucleotides matching TRBD2. The CDR3 length is 13 residues. Germline CDR1 and CDR2: SGHAT and FQNNGV. The trim removed 6 bases at V and 4 bases at J, leaving 2 bases unmatched. The CDR3 DNA reads as TGTGCCAGCAGTCGGGAGGGGTACAATGAGCAGTTCTTC. Its translation: CASSREGYNEQFF. Drawing the rest from reference TRBV11-2 and TRBJ2-1, the complete variable domain is EAGVAQSPRYKIIEKRQSVAFWCNPISGHATLYWYQQILGQGPKLLIQFQNNGVVDDSQLPKDRFSAERLKGVDSTLKIQPAKLEDSAVYLCASSREGYNEQFFGPGTRLTVL.

This chain joins TRBV18 and TRBJ2-4, with no clear D. CDR3 length equals 13 residues. The germline gives CDR1 KGHSH, CDR2 LQKENI. The V gene lost 3 bases and the J gene lost 7 bases, with 10 bases spanning the gap. The CDR3 DNA is TGTGCCAGCTCACCCCCGAGCCCGAACATTCAGTACTTC. Encoded protein: CASSPPSPNIQYF.

This chain links TRBV14 with TRBJ2-7; TRBD1 is a possible D gene (6 bases). The germline V gene has CDR1 SGHDN and CDR2 FVKESK. There are 14 residues in the CDR3. Trimming removed 6 bases at V and 0 bases at J, with 12 bases between. CDR3 DNA: TGTGCCAGCAGGCTCAGGGGAAGCTCCTACGAGCAGTACTTC. Residues: CASRLRGSSYEQYF. Full variable domain (remainder filled in from reference TRBV14 and TRBJ2-7): EAGVTQFPSHSVIEKGQTVTLRCDPISGHDNLYWYRRVMGKEIKFLLHFVKESKQDESGMPNNRFLAERTGGTYSTLKVQPAELEDSGVYFCASRLRGSSYEQYFGPGTRLTVT.

This clone was detected once. The chain has TRBV5-1 and TRBJ1-1; 8 bases line up with TRBD1. In germline, CDR1 is SGHRS, CDR2 YFSETQ. The CDR3 has 15 residues. With V trimmed by 0 bases and J by 4 bases, 5 bases remained unmatched. The CDR3 reads CASSLGGTGGTEAFF. In DNA form, the CDR3 reads TGCGCCAGCAGCTTGGGGGGGACAGGAGGCACTGAAGCTTTCTTT.

The gene calls are TRBV10-1 and TRBJ1-5; TRBD1 is a possible D gene (6 bases). With 0 bases removed from V and 7 bases from J, the gap between germline ends came to 25 bases. Germline V lookup: CDR1 WNHNN, CDR2 SYGVQD (reference sequence). The CDR3 is 19 residues long. The CDR3: CASSESTRKFRGFGQPQHF. The CDR3 region has the DNA TGCGCCAGCAGTGAGTCGACTCGTAAATTCAGGGGATTCGGACAGCCCCAGCATTTT.

This chain uses TRBV12-5 with TRBJ1-1; TRBD1 might be the D (6 bases). This CDR3 contains 16 residues. V dropped 3 bases and J dropped 5 bases, with 19 bases sitting between them. Looked up from germline, CDR1 is LGHNT and CDR2 is FRNRAP. The CDR3 sequence is CASGFYTPFTGTEAFF. The DNA of the CDR3 is TGTGCTAGTGGTTTTTATACCCCGTTTACAGGGACTGAAGCTTTCTTT.

This sequence joins TRBV5-6 and TRBJ2-5, with a possible D match to TRBD2 (6 bases). Germline V gene sequence: CDR1 SGHDT, CDR2 YYEEEE. Trimming stripped 4 bases from V and 4 bases from J, with 14 bases between. The CDR3 is 14 amino acids. The CDR3 reads CASSPLTSTETQYF. The DNA of the CDR3 is TGTGCCAGCAGCCCCCTGACTAGTACAGAGACCCAGTACTTC.

Only one count was recorded for this clone. The chain combines TRBV7-8 with TRBJ1-5; D might be TRBD1 (6 bases). Trimming took off 5 bases at V and 3 bases at J, with 14 bases between the two ends. The germline gives CDR1 SGHVS, CDR2 FQNEAQ. This CDR3 has 15 amino acids. The CDR3 loop is CASSALQGLNQPQHF. CDR3 nucleotide sequence: TGTGCCAGCAGCGCCCTGCAGGGGCTCAATCAGCCCCAGCATTTT.

Note on this clone: Other DNA sequences in the same sample also yield this CDR3. The chain links TRBV7-2 to TRBJ1-5; tentatively, D is TRBD1 (6 bases). The CDR3 sequence is 13 residues long. V was trimmed by 1 base and J by 7 bases, leaving 8 bases between them. Germline CDR1 and CDR2: SGHTA and FQGNSA. The CDR3 loop is CASSLDRDQPQHF. Written as DNA, the CDR3 is TGTGCCAGCAGCTTAGACAGGGACCAGCCCCAGCATTTT.

The V call is TRBV2, the J call TRBJ2-3, with a tentative D call TRBD2 (6 bases). The CDR3 runs 14 residues. V was clipped by 7 bases and J by 9 bases, with 20 bases between them. Germline V gene lookup returns CDR1 SNHLY and CDR2 FYNNEI. The CDR3 DNA is TGTGCCAGCAACCCTTCCGCGGGGATAGGCACGCAGTATTTT. Translation: CASNPSAGIGTQYF.

The chain joins TRBV5-4 to TRBJ2-3; 10 nucleotides line up with TRBD1. Trimming removed 3 bases from V and 1 base from J; junction bases left unmatched: 5. The CDR3 sequence is 16 residues long. Germline V gene lookup returns CDR1 SGHNT and CDR2 YYREEE (reference sequence). The CDR3 coding sequence is TGTGCCAGCAGCTATCCCGGGACAGGGGGCACAGATACGCAGTATTTT. Translated, it gives CASSYPGTGGTDTQYF.

The chain has TRBV18 and TRBJ2-5, with TRBD1 identical over 7 bases. CDR3 size: 14 residues. Losses at the gene ends were 2 bases for V and 2 bases for J; bases not matched to a gene: 2. Germline V gene data show CDR1 as KGHSH and CDR2 as LQKENI. CDR3 loop: CASSPMTGQETQYF. The DNA for the CDR3 is TGTGCCAGCTCACCAATGACAGGGCAAGAGACCCAGTACTTC.

The sample holds a few counts of this clone. J is TRBJ2-1 and V is TRBV6-5; 10 nucleotides align to TRBD1. This CDR3 has 14 residues. Germline CDR1 MNHEY, CDR2 SVGAGI. V lost 5 bases to trimming and J lost 6 bases; unmatched junction nucleotides: 4. Here the CDR3 reads CASSTGTGANEQFF. The DNA of the CDR3 is TGTGCCAGCAGTACCGGGACAGGGGCCAATGAGCAGTTCTTC.

Turning to this clone: Relative to the germline gene, one junction end is altered; a read error may explain this. The chain combines TRBV7-9 with TRBJ2-7; D is unresolved. Germline V lookup: CDR1 SEHNR, CDR2 FQNEAQ (reference sequence). The CDR3 covers 15 residues. In DNA, the CDR3 is TGTGCCAGCAGCTTAGCGTTGCTAGACTCCCACGAGCAGTACTTC. Encoded protein: CASSLALLDSHEQYF.

The chain couples TRBV4-2 to TRBJ2-7, with a possible D match to TRBD1 (5 bases). CDR1 is LGHNA, CDR2 YNFKEQ, per germline. This CDR3 comprises 15 residues. Deletions cut 1 base from V and 4 bases from J, with 14 bases between. The DNA of the CDR3 is TGTGCCAGCAGCCAAGTGCAGGGTCCCGGGTACGAGCAGTACTTC. Translating it yields CASSQVQGPGYEQYF.

This sequence joins TRBV6-6 and TRBJ1-1; 9 bases are a match to TRBD1. The germline V gene has CDR1 MNHNY and CDR2 SVGAGI (reference sequence). This CDR3 contains 15 residues. Losses at the gene ends were 10 bases for V and 1 base for J; bases not matched to a gene: 10. CDR3 sequence reads: CAISQGARWNTEAFF. The DNA for the CDR3 is TGTGCCATCTCACAGGGGGCCCGTTGGAACACTGAAGCTTTCTTT.

The rearrangement uses TRBV5-1 and TRBJ1-4; a weak D match, TRBD1 (5 bases). V gave up 9 bases and J gave up 0 bases, with 9 bases separating them. The CDR3 runs 13 residues. Germline V CDR1 and CDR2: SGHRS, YFSETQ. DNA for the CDR3: TGCGCCACCAGACAGTCAACTAATGAAAAACTGTTTTTT. It is translated as CATRQSTNEKLFF. The whole variable domain, remainder taken from reference TRBV5-1 and TRBJ1-4, is KAGVTQTPRYLIKTRGQQVTLSCSPISGHRSVSWYQQTPGQGLQFLFEYFSETQRNKGNFPGRFSGRQFSNSRSEMNVSTLELGDSALYLCATRQSTNEKLFFGSGTQLSVL.